This T cell receptor beta chain was recorded in a study of early T cells in non-severe SARS-CoV-2 infection (dated by TCRdb to the early 2020s). Describing the broader study: Bulk RNA from unsorted whole blood was used for TCR sequencing, so alpha and beta chains could not be paired.

The germline V gene specifies MNHEY as CDR1 and SVGAGI as CDR2. From the cysteine through the phenylalanine, the CDR3 covers 19 amino acids. Kept here is only the CDR3 DNA, which spans 57 bases and is read in frame from base 1. The germline V end is reduced by 2 bases and the J end by 4 bases; junction bases left unmatched: 14. A word on this clonotype: The antigen it binds to is not known. No clone much larger than this one lies a single base away; base qualities are absent.

Broad study findings and their caveats: VDJdb matching was skewed toward anti-spike CD8 responses and likely underestimated virus-specific expansions by missing private and CD4 specificities.

Preparation of the library involved 5' RACE. The sequencer was a NextSeq 500. To correct for sequencing error and PCR bias, the TCR library protocol tagged individual cDNA molecules with unique molecular identifiers. TCR alpha and beta chains were both sequenced, and the abundances of alpha and beta sequences in each sample were closely correlated with each other. On the study's bioinformatics: Decombinator V4 was used to perform V gene, J gene and CDR3 annotation of TCR sequences. Expanded TCRs were defined as changing significantly between any two time points under a Poisson model with p below 0.0001. TCR abundances were normalised to the total number of TCRs sequenced per sample and expressed as counts per million. TRAV1-2 paired with TRAJ12, TRAJ20 or TRAJ33 defined MAIT TCRs, while TRAV10 paired with TRAJ18 defined iNKT TCRs. VDJdb, accessed on 1 November 2021, was searched for TCRs annotated for CMV, EBV and SARS-CoV-2, and TCRs annotated for more than one antigen were excluded. TCRdb cleaned the public reads at Q25 with fastp, built clones with MiXCR and kept in-frame beta chains. For every CDR3 protein sequence, its rows merge into one entry that carries the most common genes and DNA. What appears here as the V and J calls and clone size reflects TCRdb's work, not the paper's. For this sample there are around 83,000 distinct CDR3 sequences; 10% appear just once. The top ten clones comprise 8% to 8.5% of the sample.

This was a case-control study nested in a cohort of healthcare workers in London, UK, who had nasopharyngeal swab PCR tests and blood samples taken every week. Healthcare workers were enrolled in the week of the UK lockdown, from 23 to 31 March 2020, and were followed every week for up to roughly 15 weeks. The rearrangement combines TRBV6-5 with TRBJ2-3; TRBD2 matches 11 bases in the middle. The material sequenced was whole blood, taken at baseline. This TCR derives from an adult who was a healthcare worker with PCR-confirmed SARS-CoV-2 infection or an uninfected control (not recorded which). CDR3 region: CASSYNPPLAGAPPDTQYF. The DNA sequence is as follows: TGTGCCAGCAGTTACAACCCTCCACTAGCGGGAGCGCCCCCAGATACGCAGTATTTT.